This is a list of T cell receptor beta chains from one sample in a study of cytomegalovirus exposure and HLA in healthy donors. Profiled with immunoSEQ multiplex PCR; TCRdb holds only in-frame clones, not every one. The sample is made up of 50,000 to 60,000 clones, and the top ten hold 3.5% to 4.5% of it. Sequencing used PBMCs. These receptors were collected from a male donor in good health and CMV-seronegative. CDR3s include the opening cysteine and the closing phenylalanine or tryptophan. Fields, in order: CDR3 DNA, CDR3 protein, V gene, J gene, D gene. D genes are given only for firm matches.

DNA: TGCGCCAGCAGCCAAGTAGCGGGACCCTATGGCTACACCTTC
CDR3: CASSQVAGPYGYTF
V: TRBV4-3
J: TRBJ1-2
D: NA

DNA: TGTGCCAGCAGCCCGGGACTAGCAGGTGATGAGACCCAGTACTTC
CDR3: CASSPGLAGDETQYF
V: TRBV7-2
J: TRBJ2-5
D: TRBD2

DNA: TGTGCCAGCAGCGGCGAGGGGGCGCCTGCGGTGTCCACAGATACGCAGTATTTT
CDR3: CASSGEGAPAVSTDTQYF
V: TRBV28
J: TRBJ2-3
D: TRBD1

DNA: TGTGCCAGCAGCTTGAGAGGGGCAGGGGTGGAGACCCAGTACTTC
CDR3: CASSLRGAGVETQYF
V: TRBV5-4
J: TRBJ2-5
D: NA

DNA: TGCGCCAGCAGCCTCCGGGGGGGGGCAACTAATGAAAAACTGTTTTTT
CDR3: CASSLRGGATNEKLFF
V: TRBV4-3
J: TRBJ1-4
D: NA

DNA: TGTGCCAGCAGCCAGATGGGACAGGGCTATAATTCACCCCTCCACTTT
CDR3: CASSQMGQGYNSPLHF
V: TRBV14
J: TRBJ1-6
D: TRBD1

DNA: TGCGCCAGCAGTCAATCGAGCCAGGGTGAGACCTACGAGCAGTACTTC
CDR3: CASSQSSQGETYEQYF
V: TRBV23-1
J: TRBJ2-7
D: NA

DNA: TGTGCCAGCAGCTCCTTGCGGGGGACAGCTTTCTTT
CDR3: CASSSLRGTAFF
V: TRBV7-9
J: TRBJ1-1
D: NA

DNA: TGTGCCAGTAGCGGACAGGGCAACTCCTACGAGCAGTACTTC
CDR3: CASSGQGNSYEQYF
V: TRBV19
J: TRBJ2-7
D: TRBD1

DNA: TGCGCCAGCAGCCAAGACGGAGCGGGAGAGGGTTGGGAGCTGTTTTTT
CDR3: CASSQDGAGEGWELFF
V: TRBV4-3
J: TRBJ2-2
D: TRBD2

DNA: TGTGCCAGCAGCTCGCTCCGACAGTCCAATGAGCAGTTCTTC
CDR3: CASSSLRQSNEQFF
V: TRBV5-6
J: TRBJ2-1
D: NA

DNA: TGTGCCAGCAGCTTGTACGACATGAACACTGAAGCTTTCTTT
CDR3: CASSLYDMNTEAFF
V: TRBV7-9
J: TRBJ1-1
D: NA

DNA: TGTGCCTGGATGGTCACGGGGACTAACTATGGCTACACCTTC
CDR3: CAWMVTGTNYGYTF
V: TRBV30
J: TRBJ1-2
D: NA

DNA: TGTGCCAGCAGTTACGGACAGGCTTCTGAGCAGTTCTTC
CDR3: CASSYGQASEQFF
V: TRBV6-5
J: TRBJ2-1
D: TRBD1

DNA: TGCAGCTCGGGGGAGACTAGCGGGGGCAGACTCGACAATGAGCAGTTCTTC
CDR3: CSSGETSGGRLDNEQFF
V: TRBV29-1
J: TRBJ2-1
D: TRBD2

DNA: TGTGCCAGCAGTAACAGGGGGGGTCAGGGGACCCAGTACTTC
CDR3: CASSNRGGQGTQYF
V: TRBV28
J: TRBJ2-5
D: NA

DNA: TGTGCCAGCAGCCGGGGACAGGGAAGAGAAAAACTGTTTTTT
CDR3: CASSRGQGREKLFF
V: TRBV11-2
J: TRBJ1-4
D: TRBD1

DNA: TGTGCCAGCAGCCCAATTACGTCTACTGGGGCCAACGTCCTGACTTTC
CDR3: CASSPITSTGANVLTF
V: TRBV5-5
J: TRBJ2-6
D: NA

DNA: TGCAGCGTAGAGCGGGGGGGATACAATGAGCAGTTCTTC
CDR3: CSVERGGYNEQFF
V: TRBV29-1
J: TRBJ2-1
D: TRBD2

DNA: TGTGCCAGCAATACCAGGGGAAGCACTAATGAAAAACTGTTTTTT
CDR3: CASNTRGSTNEKLFF
V: TRBV6-5
J: TRBJ1-4
D: NA

DNA: TGTGCCAGCAGGGACGGACAGTTATTGTACGAGCAGTACTTC
CDR3: CASRDGQLLYEQYF
V: TRBV7-2
J: TRBJ2-7
D: NA

DNA: NA
CDR3: CAWSVGQGAYSTEDFF
V: TRBV30
J: TRBJ1-1
D: NA

DNA: TGTGCCATCAGTCCCGGGGAGGGGACAGGGAGTGCTTTCTTT
CDR3: CAISPGEGTGSAFF
V: TRBV10-3
J: TRBJ1-1
D: TRBD1

DNA: TGTGCCTGGAGTGACCAAAGACAGGGGCGGGGGGAGACCCAGTACTTC
CDR3: CAWSDQRQGRGETQYF
V: TRBV30
J: TRBJ2-5
D: NA

DNA: TGTGCCAGTCTAGGCAGGAACACCGGGGAGCTGTTTTTT
CDR3: CASLGRNTGELFF
V: TRBV19
J: TRBJ2-2
D: NA

DNA: TGTGCCAGCAGCGTAGGGACTAGCGAGGGAGAGACCCAGTACTTC
CDR3: CASSVGTSEGETQYF
V: TRBV9
J: TRBJ2-5
D: TRBD2

DNA: TGTGCCAGCAGCCCGTCCCATAGCGGGAGCTTCAATGAGCAGTTCTTC
CDR3: CASSPSHSGSFNEQFF
V: TRBV28
J: TRBJ2-1
D: TRBD2

DNA: TGTGCCAGCAGCCAAACTAACGCTGAAGCTTTCTTT
CDR3: CASSQTNAEAFF
V: TRBV14
J: TRBJ1-1
D: NA

DNA: TGTGCCAGCAGCCTCCGGGGTAGCGGGAGGGCCAAGGGGACCGGGGAGCTGTTTTTT
CDR3: CASSLRGSGRAKGTGELFF
V: TRBV4-2
J: TRBJ2-2
D: TRBD2

DNA: TGTGCCAGTAGTATGGGGACTACCTTCTACAATGAGCAGTTCTTC
CDR3: CASSMGTTFYNEQFF
V: TRBV19
J: TRBJ2-1
D: TRBD2

DNA: TGTGCCAGCAGCCAAGACGGGGGAGGGGACTACAATGAGCAGTTCTTC
CDR3: CASSQDGGGDYNEQFF
V: TRBV4-2
J: TRBJ2-1
D: TRBD2

DNA: TGTGCCAGCAGCATGTCCCAGGTGCAAACCTTC
CDR3: CASSMSQVQTF
V: TRBV7-2
J: TRBJ1-2
D: NA

DNA: TGTGCCAGCAGCGCATCGACCGGGGATGGGGCAGATACGCAGTATTTT
CDR3: CASSASTGDGADTQYF
V: TRBV6-4
J: TRBJ2-3
D: NA

DNA: TGTGCCAGCAGCGCGGACAGGGGGTATATCGCCTACGAGCAGTACTTC
CDR3: CASSADRGYIAYEQYF
V: TRBV7-2
J: TRBJ2-7
D: TRBD1

DNA: TGTGCCAGCACCTATTCTTGGACCAGGGTGGGCCAAGAGACCCAGTACTTC
CDR3: CASTYSWTRVGQETQYF
V: TRBV11-2
J: TRBJ2-5
D: NA

DNA: TGTGCCAGCAGTACCCGACCAACCGGAGACTATGGCTACACCTTC
CDR3: CASSTRPTGDYGYTF
V: TRBV27
J: TRBJ1-2
D: NA

DNA: TGTGCCAGCACCGAATTCAGGGATGCTCATGGCTACACCTTC
CDR3: CASTEFRDAHGYTF
V: TRBV7-2
J: TRBJ1-2
D: NA

DNA: TGTGCCACCAGTTCCCAGACTAGCGGGGGCCAAGAGACCCAGTACTTC
CDR3: CATSSQTSGGQETQYF
V: TRBV15
J: TRBJ2-5
D: TRBD2

DNA: TGTGCCAGCAGTTCCCCCGGGACAGGGAAGCCCGGGGAGCTGTTTTTT
CDR3: CASSSPGTGKPGELFF
V: TRBV28
J: TRBJ2-2
D: TRBD1

DNA: TGTGCCAGCAGCCCTGGCGAGGGAGGCTACGAGCAGTACTTC
CDR3: CASSPGEGGYEQYF
V: TRBV9
J: TRBJ2-7
D: NA

DNA: TGTGCCAGCAACTCGGGACAGGGCCTCGAGCAGTACTTC
CDR3: CASNSGQGLEQYF
V: TRBV27
J: TRBJ2-7
D: TRBD1

DNA: TGTGCCAGCAGCTTAAATAGCGGGGGCAGGGATGAGCAGTTCTTC
CDR3: CASSLNSGGRDEQFF
V: TRBV7-2
J: TRBJ2-1
D: TRBD2

DNA: TGTGCCAGCAGCCTCGGGGGACTAGCGGGCGCCTACGAGCAGTACTTC
CDR3: CASSLGGLAGAYEQYF
V: TRBV4-2
J: TRBJ2-7
D: TRBD2

DNA: TGTGCCAGTAGTACAGGGGCGGAGACCCAGTACTTC
CDR3: CASSTGAETQYF
V: TRBV19
J: TRBJ2-5
D: NA

DNA: TGTGCCAGCAGCAGGGGGGGAGTGTCTGGGGCCAACGTCCTGACTTTC
CDR3: CASSRGGVSGANVLTF
V: TRBV11-2
J: TRBJ2-6
D: NA

DNA: TGTGCCAGCAGTGAACGGACAGGGCGGAATGAAAAACTGTTTTTT
CDR3: CASSERTGRNEKLFF
V: TRBV2
J: TRBJ1-4
D: TRBD1

DNA: TGTGCCTGGAGTGTTAATAATTCACCCCTACACTTT
CDR3: CAWSVNNSPLHF
V: TRBV30
J: TRBJ1-6
D: NA

DNA: TGTGCCAGCAGCTTAATGCCCCTAGCGGGGGAAGATGCGACGCAGTATTTT
CDR3: CASSLMPLAGEDATQYF
V: TRBV7-2
J: TRBJ2-3
D: TRBD2

DNA: TGTGCCAGCAGCCCCTCAAACAGAGCTACTAACTATGGCTACACCTTC
CDR3: CASSPSNRATNYGYTF
V: TRBV5-5
J: TRBJ1-2
D: NA

DNA: TGTGCCAGCACCGAACAGGGGAGCAATCAGCCCCAGCATTTT
CDR3: CASTEQGSNQPQHF
V: TRBV6-1
J: TRBJ1-5
D: TRBD1